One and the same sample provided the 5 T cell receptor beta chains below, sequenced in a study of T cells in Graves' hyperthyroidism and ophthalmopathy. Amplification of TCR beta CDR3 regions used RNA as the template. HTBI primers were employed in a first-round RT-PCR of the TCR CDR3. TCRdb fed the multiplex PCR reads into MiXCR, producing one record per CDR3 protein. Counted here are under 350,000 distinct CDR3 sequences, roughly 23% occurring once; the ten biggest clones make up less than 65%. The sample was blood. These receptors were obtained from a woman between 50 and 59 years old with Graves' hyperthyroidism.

In DNA, the CDR3 is TGTGCCAGCATGGGCGGGGATACAGATACGCAGTATTTT. Its translation is CASMGGDTDTQYF. The chain couples TRBV28 to TRBJ2-3; possibly TRBD2 for D (6 bases). Trimming removed 7 bases from V and 3 bases from J, with 11 bases in between. Germline assignment: CDR1 MDHEN and CDR2 SYDVKM. This CDR3 has 13 amino acids.

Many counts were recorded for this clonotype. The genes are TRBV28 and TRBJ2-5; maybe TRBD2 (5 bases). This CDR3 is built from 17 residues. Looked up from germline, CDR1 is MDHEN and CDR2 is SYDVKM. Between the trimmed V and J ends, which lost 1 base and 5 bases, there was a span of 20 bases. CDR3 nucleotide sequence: TGTGCCAGCAGTTTATTAAATAGGGTAGGGTGGGAGGAGACCCAGTACTTC. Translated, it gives CASSLLNRVGWEETQYF.

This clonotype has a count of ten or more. CDR3 sequence reads: CSARPRHSSYNEQFF. For the CDR3, the DNA is TGCAGTGCTAGGCCCCGCCATAGCTCCTACAATGAGCAGTTCTTC. The gene calls are TRBV20-1 and TRBJ2-1; D is unresolved. The CDR3 extends over 15 amino acids. Germline CDR1 reads DFQATT; CDR2 reads SNEGSKA (reference sequence). Trimming left V 3 bases short and J 0 bases short, with 12 bases between.

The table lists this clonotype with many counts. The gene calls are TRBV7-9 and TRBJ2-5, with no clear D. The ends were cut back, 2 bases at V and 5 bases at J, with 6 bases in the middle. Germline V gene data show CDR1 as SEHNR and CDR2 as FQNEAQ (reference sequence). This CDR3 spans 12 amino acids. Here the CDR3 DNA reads TGTGCCAGCAGCTTACTCTCGGAGACCCAGTACTTC. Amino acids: CASSLLSETQYF.

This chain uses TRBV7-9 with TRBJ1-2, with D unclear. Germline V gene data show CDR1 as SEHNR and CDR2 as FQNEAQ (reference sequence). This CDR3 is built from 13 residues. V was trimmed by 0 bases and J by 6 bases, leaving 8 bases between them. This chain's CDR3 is CASSLAGRDGYTF. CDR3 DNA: TGTGCCAGCAGCTTAGCAGGGAGAGATGGCTACACCTTC. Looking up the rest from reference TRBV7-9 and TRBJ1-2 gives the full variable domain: DTGVSQNPRHKITKRGQNVTFRCDPISEHNRLYWYRQTLGQGPEFLTYFQNEAQLEKSRLLSDRFSAERPKGSFSTLEIQRTEQGDSAMYLCASSLAGRDGYTFGSGTRLTVV.